Listed below are T cell receptor beta chains from one sample, sequenced in a study of blood T cell repertoires in COVID-19. Data came from immunoSEQ multiplex PCR; TCRdb stores just in-frame clones and leaves some out. The sample gives 30,000 to 50,000 clones, 79% of which show up once; around 25% is in the top ten. Sequencing was carried out using peripheral blood. Receptors were obtained from a man aged 65 to 79 with acute or convalescent COVID-19. Both conserved end residues are part of each CDR3. Fields, in order: D gene, J gene, clone size, V gene, CDR3 protein, CDR3 DNA. The D gene is left open where the match is weak. Where a row states a size, it is once, few, many or the class of an expanded clone; other rows omit it.

D gene: NA
J gene: TRBJ2-1
clone size: few
V gene: TRBV7-9
CDR3 protein: CASSLRLDSYNEQFF
CDR3 DNA: TGTGCCAGCAGCCTTCGACTAGACTCCTACAATGAGCAGTTCTTC

D gene: NA
J gene: TRBJ2-7
clone size: NA
V gene: TRBV19
CDR3 protein: CASSKGYSYEQYF
CDR3 DNA: TGTGCCAGTAGTAAGGGGTATTCCTACGAGCAGTACTTC

D gene: TRBD1
J gene: TRBJ1-5
clone size: NA
V gene: TRBV10-2
CDR3 protein: CASSESTGVGHQPQHF
CDR3 DNA: TGCGCCAGCAGTGAGTCGACAGGGGTCGGCCATCAGCCCCAGCATTTT

D gene: NA
J gene: TRBJ2-3
clone size: once
V gene: TRBV6-5
CDR3 protein: CASMRGQSTDTQYF
CDR3 DNA: TGTGCCAGCATGCGGGGACAGAGCACAGATACGCAGTATTTT

D gene: NA
J gene: TRBJ2-7
clone size: few
V gene: TRBV3-1/TRBV3-2
CDR3 protein: CASSQMREQYF
CDR3 DNA: TGTGCCAGCAGCCAAATGAGGGAGCAGTACTTC

D gene: TRBD2
J gene: TRBJ2-7
clone size: few
V gene: TRBV19
CDR3 protein: CASSLPGTSGTVEQYF
CDR3 DNA: TGTGCCAGTAGTCTCCCCGGGACTAGCGGGACCGTCGAGCAGTACTTC

D gene: NA
J gene: TRBJ2-7
clone size: NA
V gene: TRBV28
CDR3 protein: CASSQINYEQYF
CDR3 DNA: TGTGCCAGCAGCCAGATTAACTACGAGCAGTACTTC

D gene: TRBD2
J gene: TRBJ2-7
clone size: once
V gene: TRBV5-1
CDR3 protein: CASSLAAGGPYEQYF
CDR3 DNA: TGCGCCAGCAGCTTGGCCGCGGGAGGGCCCTACGAGCAGTACTTC

D gene: NA
J gene: TRBJ2-7
clone size: NA
V gene: TRBV18
CDR3 protein: CASSPRGPYEQYF
CDR3 DNA: TGTGCCAGCTCACCAAGAGGCCCCTACGAGCAGTACTTC

D gene: TRBD2
J gene: TRBJ2-1
clone size: NA
V gene: TRBV5-8
CDR3 protein: CAELAGGRASLFYNEQFF
CDR3 DNA: TGTGCCGAGCTCGCCGGCGGGAGGGCCTCGCTCTTCTACAATGAGCAGTTCTTC

D gene: TRBD1
J gene: TRBJ2-2
clone size: NA
V gene: TRBV27
CDR3 protein: CASSGTGNTGELFF
CDR3 DNA: TGTGCCAGCAGTGGGACAGGGAACACCGGGGAGCTGTTTTTT

D gene: TRBD1
J gene: TRBJ1-1
clone size: NA
V gene: TRBV18
CDR3 protein: CASTGGGNTEAFF
CDR3 DNA: TGTGCCAGCACAGGGGGAGGGAACACTGAAGCTTTCTTT

D gene: NA
J gene: TRBJ2-7
clone size: NA
V gene: TRBV19
CDR3 protein: CASSPTTWLRNYEQYF
CDR3 DNA: TGTGCCAGTAGTCCCACGACTTGGCTGCGGAACTACGAGCAGTACTTC

D gene: NA
J gene: TRBJ1-4
clone size: NA
V gene: TRBV19
CDR3 protein: CASSARATNEKLFF
CDR3 DNA: TGTGCCAGTAGTGCCAGGGCCACTAATGAAAAACTGTTTTTT

D gene: NA
J gene: TRBJ1-2
clone size: NA
V gene: TRBV19
CDR3 protein: CASSIEAQAYGYTF
CDR3 DNA: TGTGCCAGTAGTATAGAGGCCCAGGCCTATGGCTACACCTTC

D gene: NA
J gene: TRBJ2-1
clone size: NA
V gene: TRBV28
CDR3 protein: CASSMDSSSYNEQFF
CDR3 DNA: TGTGCCAGCAGTATGGACTCGAGCTCCTACAATGAGCAGTTCTTC

D gene: NA
J gene: TRBJ1-1
clone size: NA
V gene: TRBV14
CDR3 protein: CASSVQGQGAFF
CDR3 DNA: TGTGCCAGCAGCGTGCAGGGGCAGGGAGCTTTCTTT

D gene: TRBD1
J gene: TRBJ2-7
clone size: NA
V gene: TRBV5-6
CDR3 protein: CASRQGAGEQYF
CDR3 DNA: TGTGCCAGTCGACAGGGGGCGGGAGAGCAGTACTTC

D gene: NA
J gene: TRBJ1-2
clone size: NA
V gene: TRBV9
CDR3 protein: CASSDQTVGYTF
CDR3 DNA: TGTGCCAGCAGCGACCAGACAGTAGGCTACACCTTC

D gene: NA
J gene: TRBJ1-2
clone size: NA
V gene: TRBV5-1
CDR3 protein: CASSLEGGMSGYTF
CDR3 DNA: TGCGCCAGCAGCTTGGAAGGCGGAATGAGCGGCTACACCTTC

D gene: TRBD1
J gene: TRBJ1-1
clone size: NA
V gene: TRBV18
CDR3 protein: CASSPPGQPRLTEAFF
CDR3 DNA: TGTGCCAGCTCACCCCCGGGACAGCCCAGGTTGACTGAAGCTTTCTTT

D gene: NA
J gene: TRBJ2-5
clone size: NA
V gene: TRBV29-1
CDR3 protein: CSVGNLATQETQYF
CDR3 DNA: TGCAGCGTTGGGAATCTAGCGACCCAAGAGACCCAGTACTTC

D gene: NA
J gene: TRBJ2-1
clone size: once
V gene: TRBV3-1/TRBV3-2
CDR3 protein: CASSQDTGDRQYEQFF
CDR3 DNA: TGTGCCAGCAGCCAAGATACGGGGGATAGGCAGTATGAGCAGTTCTTC

D gene: TRBD1
J gene: TRBJ1-2
clone size: NA
V gene: TRBV29-1
CDR3 protein: CSGDEGTGLGYTF
CDR3 DNA: TGCAGCGGCGACGAAGGGACAGGGCTCGGCTACACCTTC

D gene: NA
J gene: TRBJ2-3
clone size: NA
V gene: TRBV18
CDR3 protein: CASSPPDSRSTDTQYF
CDR3 DNA: TGTGCCAGCTCACCCCCCGACAGTCGGAGCACAGATACGCAGTATTTT

D gene: NA
J gene: TRBJ2-2
clone size: few
V gene: TRBV18
CDR3 protein: CASSPPIHTGELFF
CDR3 DNA: TGTGCCAGCTCACCACCTATCCACACCGGGGAGCTGTTTTTT

D gene: TRBD2
J gene: TRBJ2-1
clone size: NA
V gene: TRBV28
CDR3 protein: CASSVSGSRNEQFF
CDR3 DNA: TGTGCCAGCAGTGTTAGCGGGAGTAGAAATGAGCAGTTCTTC

D gene: TRBD2
J gene: TRBJ2-1
clone size: once
V gene: TRBV5-6
CDR3 protein: CASSLTLAGVRGQFF
CDR3 DNA: TGTGCCAGCAGCTTGACCCTAGCGGGAGTTCGGGGGCAGTTCTTC

D gene: NA
J gene: TRBJ1-5
clone size: NA
V gene: TRBV27
CDR3 protein: CASSFRVNQPQHF
CDR3 DNA: TGTGCCAGCAGTTTCAGGGTCAATCAGCCCCAGCATTTT

D gene: NA
J gene: TRBJ2-1
clone size: NA
V gene: TRBV4-3
CDR3 protein: CASSQTQYNEQFF
CDR3 DNA: TGCGCCAGCAGCCAAACGCAGTACAATGAGCAGTTCTTC

D gene: NA
J gene: TRBJ2-7
clone size: NA
V gene: TRBV4-3
CDR3 protein: CARRSCYEQYF
CDR3 DNA: TGCGCTCGGCGGTCTTGCTACGAGCAGTACTTC

D gene: NA
J gene: TRBJ1-1
clone size: NA
V gene: TRBV7-8
CDR3 protein: CASSLGTANTEAFF
CDR3 DNA: TGTGCCAGCAGCTTAGGGACAGCGAACACTGAAGCTTTCTTT

D gene: TRBD2
J gene: TRBJ2-5
clone size: NA
V gene: TRBV5-4
CDR3 protein: CASSLPPGLAGAAQETQYF
CDR3 DNA: TGTGCCAGCAGCTTGCCCCCGGGACTAGCGGGAGCGGCCCAAGAGACCCAGTACTTC

D gene: NA
J gene: TRBJ1-1
clone size: NA
V gene: TRBV5-1
CDR3 protein: CASSLIGGLNTEAFF
CDR3 DNA: TGCGCCAGCAGCTTGATTGGGGGCTTGAACACTGAAGCTTTCTTT

D gene: TRBD1
J gene: TRBJ1-1
clone size: few
V gene: TRBV11-2
CDR3 protein: CASSRQGGNTEAFF
CDR3 DNA: TGTGCCAGCAGCCGACAGGGAGGGAACACTGAAGCTTTCTTT

D gene: NA
J gene: TRBJ2-3
clone size: NA
V gene: TRBV4-1
CDR3 protein: CASSQNQGAGGTDTQYF
CDR3 DNA: TGCGCCAGCAGCCAAAATCAGGGGGCGGGAGGCACAGATACGCAGTATTTT

D gene: TRBD1
J gene: TRBJ2-7
clone size: NA
V gene: TRBV3-1/TRBV3-2
CDR3 protein: CASSQAGTGEYEQYF
CDR3 DNA: TGTGCCAGCAGCCAGGCCGGGACAGGGGAGTACGAGCAGTACTTC

D gene: TRBD1
J gene: TRBJ1-2
clone size: NA
V gene: TRBV10-3
CDR3 protein: CAISESRDSAGYTF
CDR3 DNA: TGTGCCATCAGTGAGTCCAGGGACAGCGCCGGCTACACCTTC

D gene: TRBD1
J gene: TRBJ2-7
clone size: NA
V gene: TRBV18
CDR3 protein: CASSPPGTGSYEQYF
CDR3 DNA: TGTGCCAGCTCACCACCCGGGACAGGGTCCTACGAGCAGTACTTC

D gene: NA
J gene: TRBJ2-7
clone size: once
V gene: TRBV11-2
CDR3 protein: CASSLSGDYEQYF
CDR3 DNA: TGTGCCAGCAGCTTGAGCGGAGACTACGAGCAGTACTTC

D gene: NA
J gene: TRBJ1-5
clone size: NA
V gene: TRBV4-1
CDR3 protein: CASRPLRGSNQPQHF
CDR3 DNA: TGCGCCAGCCGTCCCCTCAGGGGAAGCAATCAGCCCCAGCATTTT

D gene: TRBD2
J gene: TRBJ2-7
clone size: NA
V gene: TRBV7-8
CDR3 protein: CASSLGGLAGAPEQYF
CDR3 DNA: TGTGCCAGCAGCTTGGGGGGACTAGCGGGAGCCCCCGAGCAGTACTTC

D gene: NA
J gene: TRBJ1-1
clone size: NA
V gene: TRBV2
CDR3 protein: CASSEEFRTEAFF
CDR3 DNA: TGTGCCAGCAGTGAAGAGTTCAGGACTGAAGCTTTCTTT

D gene: TRBD1
J gene: TRBJ2-5
clone size: NA
V gene: TRBV7-2
CDR3 protein: CASSPLLTGGEETQYF
CDR3 DNA: TGTGCCAGCAGCCCCCTCTTGACAGGGGGCGAAGAGACCCAGTACTTC

D gene: NA
J gene: TRBJ1-5
clone size: NA
V gene: TRBV3-1/TRBV3-2
CDR3 protein: CASSLYSNQPQHF
CDR3 DNA: TGTGCCAGCTCCCTTTATAGCAATCAGCCCCAGCATTTT